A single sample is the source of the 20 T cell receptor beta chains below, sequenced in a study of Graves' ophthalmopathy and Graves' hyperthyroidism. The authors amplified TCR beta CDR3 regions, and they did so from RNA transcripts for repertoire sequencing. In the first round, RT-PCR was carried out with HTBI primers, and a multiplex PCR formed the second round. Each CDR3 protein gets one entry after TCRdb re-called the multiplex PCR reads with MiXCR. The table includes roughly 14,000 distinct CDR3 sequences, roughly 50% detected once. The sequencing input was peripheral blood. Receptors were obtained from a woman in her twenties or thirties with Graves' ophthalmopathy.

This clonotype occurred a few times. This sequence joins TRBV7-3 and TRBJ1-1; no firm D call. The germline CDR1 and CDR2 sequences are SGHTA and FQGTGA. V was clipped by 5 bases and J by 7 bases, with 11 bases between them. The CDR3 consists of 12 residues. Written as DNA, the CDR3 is TGTGCCAGCAGCCATGATGGGCTTGAAGCTTTCTTT. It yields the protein CASSHDGLEAFF.

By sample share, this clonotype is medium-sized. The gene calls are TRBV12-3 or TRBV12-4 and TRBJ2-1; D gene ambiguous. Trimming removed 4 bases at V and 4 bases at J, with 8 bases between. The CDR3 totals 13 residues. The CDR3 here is CASSWAMYNEQFF. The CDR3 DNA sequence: TGTGCCAGCAGTTGGGCAATGTACAATGAGCAGTTCTTC.

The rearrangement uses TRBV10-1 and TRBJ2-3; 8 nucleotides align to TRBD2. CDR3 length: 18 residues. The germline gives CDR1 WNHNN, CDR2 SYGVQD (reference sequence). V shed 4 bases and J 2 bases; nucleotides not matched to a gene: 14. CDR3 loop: CASSGPTSALSTTDTQYF. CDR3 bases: TGCGCCAGCAGTGGGCCGACTAGCGCGCTCTCAACCACAGATACGCAGTATTTT.

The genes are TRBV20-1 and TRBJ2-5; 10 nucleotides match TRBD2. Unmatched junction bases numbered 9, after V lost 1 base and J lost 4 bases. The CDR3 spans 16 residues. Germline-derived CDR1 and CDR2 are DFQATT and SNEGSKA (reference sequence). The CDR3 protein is CSARASGSVSSETQYF. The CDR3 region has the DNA TGCAGTGCTAGAGCTAGCGGGAGTGTGTCATCAGAGACCCAGTACTTC.

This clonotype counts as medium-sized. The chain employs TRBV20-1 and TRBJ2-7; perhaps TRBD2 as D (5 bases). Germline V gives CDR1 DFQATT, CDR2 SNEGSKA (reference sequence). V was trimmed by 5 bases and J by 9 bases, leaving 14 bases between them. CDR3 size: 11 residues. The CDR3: CSAQTWSGQYV. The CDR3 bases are TGCAGTGCTCAGACCTGGAGCGGGCAGTACGTC.

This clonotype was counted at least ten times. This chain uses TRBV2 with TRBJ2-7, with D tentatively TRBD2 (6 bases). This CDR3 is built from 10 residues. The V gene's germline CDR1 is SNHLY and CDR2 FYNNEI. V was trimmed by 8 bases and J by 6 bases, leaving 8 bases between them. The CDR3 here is CASGGAEQYF. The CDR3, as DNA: TGTGCCAGCGGCGGGGCCGAGCAGTACTTC.

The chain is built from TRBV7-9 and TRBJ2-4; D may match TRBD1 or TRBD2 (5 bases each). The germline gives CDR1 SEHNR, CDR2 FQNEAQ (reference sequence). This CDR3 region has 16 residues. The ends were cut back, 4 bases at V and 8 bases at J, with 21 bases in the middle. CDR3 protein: CASSSDQGRGWDIQYF. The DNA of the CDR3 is TGTGCCAGCAGCTCAGACCAGGGACGGGGCTGGGACATTCAGTACTTC.

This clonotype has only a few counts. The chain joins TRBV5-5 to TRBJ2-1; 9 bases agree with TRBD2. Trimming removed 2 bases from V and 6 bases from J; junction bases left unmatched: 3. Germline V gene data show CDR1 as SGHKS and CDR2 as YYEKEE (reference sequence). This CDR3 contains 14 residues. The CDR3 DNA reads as TGTGCCAGCAGCTTAGGACTAGCGCGCAATGAGCAGTTCTTC. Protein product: CASSLGLARNEQFF.

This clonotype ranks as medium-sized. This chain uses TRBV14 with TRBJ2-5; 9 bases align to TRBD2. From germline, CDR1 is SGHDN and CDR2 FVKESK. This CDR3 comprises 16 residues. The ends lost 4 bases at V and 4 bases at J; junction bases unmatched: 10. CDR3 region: CASSPGVGGRGETQYF. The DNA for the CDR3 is TGTGCCAGCAGCCCTGGAGTGGGCGGGAGGGGAGAGACCCAGTACTTC.

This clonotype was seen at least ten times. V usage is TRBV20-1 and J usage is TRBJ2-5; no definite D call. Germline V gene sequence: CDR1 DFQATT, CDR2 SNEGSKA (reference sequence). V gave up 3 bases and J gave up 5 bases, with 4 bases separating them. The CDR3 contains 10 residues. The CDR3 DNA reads TGCAGTGCTAGGAAGGAGACCCAGTACTTC. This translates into CSARKETQYF.

CDR3 amino acids: CASRPPSFSYNEQFF. In nucleotides, the CDR3 is TGTGCCAGTAGACCTCCGAGTTTCTCCTACAATGAGCAGTTCTTC. The chain is built from TRBV25-1 and TRBJ2-1; D is unclear. The CDR3 totals 15 residues. Trimming removed 9 bases at V and 0 bases at J, with 15 bases between. Germline V lookup: CDR1 MGHDK, CDR2 SYGVNS. Filled out from reference TRBV25-1 and TRBJ2-1, the complete variable domain reads EADIYQTPRYLVIGTGKKITLECSQTMGHDKMYWYQQDPGMELHLIHYSYGVNSTEKGDLSSESTVSRIRTEHFPLTLESARPSHTSQYLCASRPPSFSYNEQFFGPGTRLTVL.

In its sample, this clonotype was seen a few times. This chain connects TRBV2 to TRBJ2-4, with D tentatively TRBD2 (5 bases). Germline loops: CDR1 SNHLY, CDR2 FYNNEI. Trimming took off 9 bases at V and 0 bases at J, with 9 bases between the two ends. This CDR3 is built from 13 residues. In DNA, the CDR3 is TGTGCCAGTTCAGCGGAAGCCAAAAACATTCAGTACTTC. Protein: CASSAEAKNIQYF.

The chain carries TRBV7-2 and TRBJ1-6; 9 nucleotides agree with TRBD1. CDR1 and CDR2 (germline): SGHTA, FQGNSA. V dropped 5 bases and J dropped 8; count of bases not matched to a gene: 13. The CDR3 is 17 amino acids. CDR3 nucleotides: TGTGCCAGCAGCACCCGACCGGGACAGGGAGCTTATTCACCCCTCCACTTT. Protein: CASSTRPGQGAYSPLHF.

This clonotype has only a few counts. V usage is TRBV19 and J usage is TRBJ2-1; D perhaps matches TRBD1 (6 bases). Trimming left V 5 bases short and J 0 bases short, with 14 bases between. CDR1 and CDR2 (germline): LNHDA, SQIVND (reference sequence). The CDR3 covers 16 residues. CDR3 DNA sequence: TGTGCCAGTAGTCCCGGGACAACTAGCTCCTACAATGAGCAGTTCTTC. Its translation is CASSPGTTSSYNEQFF.

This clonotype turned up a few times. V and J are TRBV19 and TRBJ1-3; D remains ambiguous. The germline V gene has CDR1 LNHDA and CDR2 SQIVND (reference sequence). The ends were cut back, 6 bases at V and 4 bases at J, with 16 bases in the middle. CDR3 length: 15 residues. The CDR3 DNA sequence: TGTGCCAGTAGCCCGACGGGAGGGTCCGGAAACACCATATATTTT. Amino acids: CASSPTGGSGNTIYF.

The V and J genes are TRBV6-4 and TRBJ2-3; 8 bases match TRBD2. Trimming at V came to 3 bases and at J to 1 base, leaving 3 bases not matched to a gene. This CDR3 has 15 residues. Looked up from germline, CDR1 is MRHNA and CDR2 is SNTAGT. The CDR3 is CASSESGGGTDTQYF. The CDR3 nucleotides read TGTGCCAGCAGTGAATCGGGAGGGGGCACAGATACGCAGTATTTT.

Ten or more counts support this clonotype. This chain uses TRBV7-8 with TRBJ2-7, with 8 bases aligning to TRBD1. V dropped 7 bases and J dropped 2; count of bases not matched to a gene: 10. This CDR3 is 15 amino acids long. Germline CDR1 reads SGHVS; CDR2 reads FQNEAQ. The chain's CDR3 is CASTKTGQGTYEQYF. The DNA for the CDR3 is TGTGCCAGCACCAAGACCGGACAGGGTACCTACGAGCAGTACTTC.

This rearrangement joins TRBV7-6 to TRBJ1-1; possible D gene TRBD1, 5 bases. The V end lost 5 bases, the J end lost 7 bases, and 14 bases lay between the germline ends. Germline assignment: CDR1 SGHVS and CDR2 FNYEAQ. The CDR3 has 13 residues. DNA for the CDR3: TGTGCCAGCAGCCCCTCCCGGGGACGTGAAGCTTTCTTT. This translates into CASSPSRGREAFF.

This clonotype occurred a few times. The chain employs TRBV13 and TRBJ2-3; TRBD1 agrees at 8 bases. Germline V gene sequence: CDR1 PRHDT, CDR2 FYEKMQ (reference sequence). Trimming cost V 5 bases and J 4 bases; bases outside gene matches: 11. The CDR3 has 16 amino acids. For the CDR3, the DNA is TGTGCCAGCAGCCCCCGGGCAGGGGGCTTCGCAGATACGCAGTATTTT. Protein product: CASSPRAGGFADTQYF.

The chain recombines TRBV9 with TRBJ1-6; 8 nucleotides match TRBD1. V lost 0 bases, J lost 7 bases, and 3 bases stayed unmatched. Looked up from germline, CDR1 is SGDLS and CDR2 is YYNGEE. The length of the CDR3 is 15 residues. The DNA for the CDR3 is TGTGCCAGCAGCGTAGATGGGACAGGAAATTCACCCCTCCACTTT. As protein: CASSVDGTGNSPLHF.